Included here is one TCR beta chain sequence, with context. The data were produced by immunoSEQ multiplex PCR, yet TCRdb's version contains in-frame clones alone and is incomplete. The data show about 98,000 clones, over 75% seen once. The data belong to a study of blood T cell repertoires in COVID-19. Germline CDR1 and CDR2: SGHRS and YFSETQ. The CDR3 contains 15 residues. V lost 2 bases, J lost 2 bases, and 4 bases stayed unmatched. The chain recombines TRBV5-1 with TRBJ2-1; 7 bases agree with TRBD1. This sequence was found in a woman of 80 years or more with acute or convalescent COVID-19. The sequenced sample consisted of peripheral blood. The DNA for the CDR3 is TGCGCCAGCAGCTTAGGGGGCCATACCTACAATGAGCAGTTCTTC. Its protein product is CASSLGGHTYNEQFF.